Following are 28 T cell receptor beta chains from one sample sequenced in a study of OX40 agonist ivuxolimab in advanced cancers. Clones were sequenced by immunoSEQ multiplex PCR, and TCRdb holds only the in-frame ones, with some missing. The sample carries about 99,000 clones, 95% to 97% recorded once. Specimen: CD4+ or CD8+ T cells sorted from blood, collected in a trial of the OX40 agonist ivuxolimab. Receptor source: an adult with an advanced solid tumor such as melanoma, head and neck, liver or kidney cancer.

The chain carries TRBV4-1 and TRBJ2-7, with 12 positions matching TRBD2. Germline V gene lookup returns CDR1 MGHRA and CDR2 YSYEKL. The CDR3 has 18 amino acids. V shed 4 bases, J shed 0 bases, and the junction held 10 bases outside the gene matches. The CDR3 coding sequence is TGCGCCAGCAGCCCTAGACTAGCGGGAGAGAGGACCTCCTACGAGCAGTACTTC. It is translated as CASSPRLAGERTSYEQYF.

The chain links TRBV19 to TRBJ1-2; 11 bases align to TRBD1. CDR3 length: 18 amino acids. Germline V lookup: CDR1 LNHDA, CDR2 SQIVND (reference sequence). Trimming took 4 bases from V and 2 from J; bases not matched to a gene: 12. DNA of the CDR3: TGTGCCAGTAGTACATCTCCCCCCGGGACAGGGGGGAACTATGGCTACACCTTC. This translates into CASSTSPPGTGGNYGYTF.

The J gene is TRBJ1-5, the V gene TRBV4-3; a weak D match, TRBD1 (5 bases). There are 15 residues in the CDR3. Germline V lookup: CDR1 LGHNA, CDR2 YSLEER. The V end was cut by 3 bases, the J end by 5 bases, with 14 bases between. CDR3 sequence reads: CASSHGTDSYQPQHF. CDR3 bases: TGCGCCAGCAGCCATGGTACCGACAGTTATCAGCCCCAGCATTTT.

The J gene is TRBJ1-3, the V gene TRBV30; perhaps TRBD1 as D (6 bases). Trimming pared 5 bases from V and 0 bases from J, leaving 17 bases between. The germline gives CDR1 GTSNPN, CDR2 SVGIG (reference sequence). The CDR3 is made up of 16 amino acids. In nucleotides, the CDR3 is TGTGCCTGGGAAGGGGGTCGACTAGACTCTGGAAACACCATATATTTT. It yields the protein CAWEGGRLDSGNTIYF.

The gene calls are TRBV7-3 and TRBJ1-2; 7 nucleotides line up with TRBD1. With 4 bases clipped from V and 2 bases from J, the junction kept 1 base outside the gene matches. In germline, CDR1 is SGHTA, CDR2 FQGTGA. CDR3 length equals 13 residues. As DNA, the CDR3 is TGTGCCAGCAGCTCGACAGGGAACTATGGCTACACCTTC. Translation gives CASSSTGNYGYTF.

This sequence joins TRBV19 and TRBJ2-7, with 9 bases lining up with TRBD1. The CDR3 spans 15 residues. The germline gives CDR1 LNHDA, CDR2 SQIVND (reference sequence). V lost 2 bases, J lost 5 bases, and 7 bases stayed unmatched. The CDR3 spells CASSIIGQGSNEQYF. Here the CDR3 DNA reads TGTGCCAGTAGTATAATTGGACAGGGGTCCAACGAGCAGTACTTC.

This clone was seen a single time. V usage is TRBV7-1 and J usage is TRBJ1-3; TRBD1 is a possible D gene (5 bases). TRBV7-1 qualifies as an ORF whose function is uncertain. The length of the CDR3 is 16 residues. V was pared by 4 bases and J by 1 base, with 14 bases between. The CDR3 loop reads CASSLAAGPSGNTIYF. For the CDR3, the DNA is TGTGCCAGCAGCTTAGCGGCAGGGCCTTCTGGAAACACCATATATTTT.

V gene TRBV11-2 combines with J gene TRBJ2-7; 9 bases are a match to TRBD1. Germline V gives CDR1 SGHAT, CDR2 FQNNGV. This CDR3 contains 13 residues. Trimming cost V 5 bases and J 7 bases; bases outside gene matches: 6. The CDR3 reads CASSTRTGVEQYF. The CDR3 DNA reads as TGTGCCAGCAGCACCCGGACAGGGGTGGAGCAGTACTTC.

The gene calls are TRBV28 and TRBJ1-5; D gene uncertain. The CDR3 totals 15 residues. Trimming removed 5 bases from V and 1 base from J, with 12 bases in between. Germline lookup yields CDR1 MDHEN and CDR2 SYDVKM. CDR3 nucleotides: TGTGCCAGCAGTCTGGTTTGGGGAAGCAATCAGCCCCAGCATTTT. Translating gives CASSLVWGSNQPQHF.

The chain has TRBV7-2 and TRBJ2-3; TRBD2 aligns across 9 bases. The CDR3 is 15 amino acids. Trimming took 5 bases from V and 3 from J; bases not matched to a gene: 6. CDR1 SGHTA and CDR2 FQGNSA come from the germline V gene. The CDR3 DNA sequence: TGTGCCAGCAGCCGGATAGCGGGAGCTACAGATACGCAGTATTTT. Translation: CASSRIAGATDTQYF.

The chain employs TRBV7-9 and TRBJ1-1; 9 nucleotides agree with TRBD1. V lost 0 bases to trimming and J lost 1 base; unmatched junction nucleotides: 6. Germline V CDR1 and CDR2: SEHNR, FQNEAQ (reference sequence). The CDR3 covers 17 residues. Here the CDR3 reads CASSLAEPQGANTEAFF. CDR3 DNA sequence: TGTGCCAGCAGCTTAGCGGAACCACAGGGGGCGAACACTGAAGCTTTCTTT.

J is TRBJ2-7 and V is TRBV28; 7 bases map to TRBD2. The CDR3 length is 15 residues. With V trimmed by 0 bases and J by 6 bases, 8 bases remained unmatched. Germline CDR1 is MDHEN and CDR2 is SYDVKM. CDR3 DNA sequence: TGTGCCAGCAGTTTATGGGCGGGGGACCCTCCCGAGCAGTACTTC. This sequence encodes CASSLWAGDPPEQYF.

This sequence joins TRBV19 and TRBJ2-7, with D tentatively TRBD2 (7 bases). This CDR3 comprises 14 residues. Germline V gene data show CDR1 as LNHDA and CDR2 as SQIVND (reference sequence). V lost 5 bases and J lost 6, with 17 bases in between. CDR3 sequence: CASSGGRLAREQYF. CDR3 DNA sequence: TGTGCCAGTAGTGGGGGCCGACTAGCTCGCGAGCAGTACTTC.

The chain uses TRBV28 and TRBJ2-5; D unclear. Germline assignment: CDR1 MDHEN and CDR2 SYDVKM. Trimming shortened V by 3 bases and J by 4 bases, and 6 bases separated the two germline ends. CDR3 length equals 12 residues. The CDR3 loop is CASSLLAETQYF. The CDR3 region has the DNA TGTGCCAGCAGTTTGCTGGCAGAGACCCAGTACTTC.

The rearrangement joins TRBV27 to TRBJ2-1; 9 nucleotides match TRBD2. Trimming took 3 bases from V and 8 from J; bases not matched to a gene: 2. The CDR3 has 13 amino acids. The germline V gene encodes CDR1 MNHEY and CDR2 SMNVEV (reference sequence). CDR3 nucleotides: TGTGCCAGCAGTTTTGCGGGAGGGTATGAGCAGTTCTTC. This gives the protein CASSFAGGYEQFF.

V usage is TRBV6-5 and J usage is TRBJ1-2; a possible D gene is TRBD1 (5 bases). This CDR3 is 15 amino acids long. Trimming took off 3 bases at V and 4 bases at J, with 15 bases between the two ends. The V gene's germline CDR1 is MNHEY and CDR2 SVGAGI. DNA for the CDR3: TGTGCCAGCAGTTATATGAGGGGAGACGGCTATGGCTACACCTTC. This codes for CASSYMRGDGYGYTF.

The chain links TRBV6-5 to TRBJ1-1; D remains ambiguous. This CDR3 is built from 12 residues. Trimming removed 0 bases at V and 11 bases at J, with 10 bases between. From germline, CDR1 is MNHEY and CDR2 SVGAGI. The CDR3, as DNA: TGTGCCAGCAGTTACTCGGATTCGAAGGCTTTCTTT. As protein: CASSYSDSKAFF.

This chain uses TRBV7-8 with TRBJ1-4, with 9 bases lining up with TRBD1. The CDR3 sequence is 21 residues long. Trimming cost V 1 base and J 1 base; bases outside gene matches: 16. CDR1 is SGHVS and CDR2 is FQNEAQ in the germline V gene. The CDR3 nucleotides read TGTGCCAGCAGCTTAGTTGTGGGGACAGGGTTCGCGGGGGGAACTAATGAAAAACTGTTTTTT. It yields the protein CASSLVVGTGFAGGTNEKLFF. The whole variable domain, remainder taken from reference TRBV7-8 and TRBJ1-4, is GAGVSQSPRYKVAKRGQDVALRCDPISGHVSLFWYQQALGQGPEFLTYFQNEAQLDKSGLPSDRFFAERPEGSVSTLKIQRTQQEDSAVYLCASSLVVGTGFAGGTNEKLFFGSGTQLSVL.

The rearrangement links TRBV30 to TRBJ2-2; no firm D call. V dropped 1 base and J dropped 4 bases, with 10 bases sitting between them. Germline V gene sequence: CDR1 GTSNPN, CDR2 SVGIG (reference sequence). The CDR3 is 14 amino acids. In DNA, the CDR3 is TGTGCCTGGAGTGAGGGATTCGCCACCGGGGAGCTGTTTTTT. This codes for CAWSEGFATGELFF.

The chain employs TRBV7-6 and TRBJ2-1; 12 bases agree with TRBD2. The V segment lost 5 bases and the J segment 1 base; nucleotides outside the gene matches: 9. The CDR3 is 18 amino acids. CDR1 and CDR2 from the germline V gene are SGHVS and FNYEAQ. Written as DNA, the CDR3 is TGTGCCAGCAGCGAATCTCCTCTAGCGGGAGGGTCCTACAATGAGCAGTTCTTC. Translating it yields CASSESPLAGGSYNEQFF.

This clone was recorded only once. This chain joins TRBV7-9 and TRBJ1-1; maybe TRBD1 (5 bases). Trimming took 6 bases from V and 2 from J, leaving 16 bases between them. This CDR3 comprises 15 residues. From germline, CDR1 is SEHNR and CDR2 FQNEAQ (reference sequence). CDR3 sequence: CASRGSGTGNTEAFF. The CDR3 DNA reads TGTGCCAGCAGAGGATCGGGGACGGGAAACACTGAAGCTTTCTTT. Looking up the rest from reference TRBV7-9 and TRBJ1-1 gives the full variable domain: DTGVSQNPRHKITKRGQNVTFRCDPISEHNRLYWYRQTLGQGPEFLTYFQNEAQLEKSRLLSDRFSAERPKGSFSTLEIQRTEQGDSAMYLCASRGSGTGNTEAFFGQGTRLTVV.

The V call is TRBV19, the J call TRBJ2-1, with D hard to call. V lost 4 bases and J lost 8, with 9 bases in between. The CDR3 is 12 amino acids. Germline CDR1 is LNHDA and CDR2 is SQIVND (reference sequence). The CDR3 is CASSTLRYEQFF. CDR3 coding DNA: TGTGCCAGTAGTACCCTTAGGTATGAGCAGTTCTTC.

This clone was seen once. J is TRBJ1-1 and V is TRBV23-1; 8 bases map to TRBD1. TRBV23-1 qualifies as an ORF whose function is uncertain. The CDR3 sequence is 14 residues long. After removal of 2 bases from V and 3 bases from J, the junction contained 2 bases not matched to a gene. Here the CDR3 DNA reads TGCGCCAGCAGTCAAGACAGGGGCGACACTGAAGCTTTCTTT. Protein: CASSQDRGDTEAFF.

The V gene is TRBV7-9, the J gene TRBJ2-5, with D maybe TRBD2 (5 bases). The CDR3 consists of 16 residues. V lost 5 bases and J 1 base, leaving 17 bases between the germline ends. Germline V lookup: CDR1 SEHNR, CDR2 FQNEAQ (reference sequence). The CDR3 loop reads CASSPPRGQLQETQYF. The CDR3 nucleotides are TGTGCCAGCAGCCCCCCCAGAGGGCAGCTCCAAGAGACCCAGTACTTC.

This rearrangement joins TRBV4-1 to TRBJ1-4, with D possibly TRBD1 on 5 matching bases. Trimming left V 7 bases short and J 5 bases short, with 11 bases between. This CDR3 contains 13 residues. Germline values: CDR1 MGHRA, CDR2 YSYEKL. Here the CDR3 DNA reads TGCGCCAGCATGGGACGGTTGAATGAAAAACTGTTTTTT. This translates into CASMGRLNEKLFF.

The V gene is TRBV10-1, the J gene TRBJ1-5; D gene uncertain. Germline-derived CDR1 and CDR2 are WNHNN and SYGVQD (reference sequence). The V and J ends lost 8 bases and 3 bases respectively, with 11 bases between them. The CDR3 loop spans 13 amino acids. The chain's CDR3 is CASFGPFNQPQHF. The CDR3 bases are TGCGCCAGCTTCGGACCGTTCAATCAGCCCCAGCATTTT.

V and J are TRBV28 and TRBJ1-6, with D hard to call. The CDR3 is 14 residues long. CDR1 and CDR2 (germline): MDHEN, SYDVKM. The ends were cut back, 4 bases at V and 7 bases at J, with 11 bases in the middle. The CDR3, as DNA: TGTGCCAGCAGTTCCAACTCGGAGAATTCACCCCTCCACTTT. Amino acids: CASSSNSENSPLHF.

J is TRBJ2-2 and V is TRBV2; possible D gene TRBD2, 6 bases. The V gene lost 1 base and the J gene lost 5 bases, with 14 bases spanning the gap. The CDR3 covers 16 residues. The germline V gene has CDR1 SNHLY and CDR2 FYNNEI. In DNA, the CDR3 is TGTGCCAGCAGTGAAGTTGTGGGGGGACCAACCGGGGAGCTGTTTTTT. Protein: CASSEVVGGPTGELFF.